A selection of T cell receptor beta chains follows, all from one sample in a study of breast tumors, draining lymph nodes, adjacent tissues. TCRdb redid the calling of the multiplex PCR reads with MiXCR, one entry per CDR3 protein. In the table there are about 180,000 distinct CDR3 sequences, roughly 35% of which are singletons. Sequenced: axillary lymph node tissue. These receptors originate from a female donor with breast cancer. Some clones in this sample may be carry-over from other donors' samples. The CDR3 runs from the conserved cysteine through the conserved F or W. The D gene is left open where the match is weak. Size is omitted from some rows. Given values are once, few, many or a class for expanded clones.

d_call: .; j_call: TRBJ2-3; v_call: TRBV4-1; clone_size: many; cdr3_nt: TGCGCCAGCAGCCAAGATTGGGGCGGGTCGCCAGATACGCAGTATTTT; cdr3_aa: CASSQDWGGSPDTQYF
d_call: .; j_call: TRBJ2-3; v_call: TRBV6-1; clone_size: many; cdr3_nt: TGTGCCAGCACCCCCCTCTTCCCTACTGGTACGCAGTATTTT; cdr3_aa: CASTPLFPTGTQYF
d_call: .; j_call: TRBJ1-4; v_call: TRBV3-1; clone_size: .; cdr3_nt: TGTGCCAGCAGCCCCCCATGGGGAGTAAAACTGTTTTTT; cdr3_aa: CASSPPWGVKLFF
d_call: TRBD1; j_call: TRBJ1-1; v_call: TRBV6-5; clone_size: few; cdr3_nt: TGTGCCAGCAATGACAGGGGGTTGACTGAAGCTTTCTTT; cdr3_aa: CASNDRGLTEAFF
d_call: .; j_call: TRBJ2-5; v_call: TRBV15; clone_size: many; cdr3_nt: TGTGCCACCAGCTTCGGGCTGGGGGAGACCCAGTACTTC; cdr3_aa: CATSFGLGETQYF
d_call: .; j_call: TRBJ1-1; v_call: TRBV7-9; clone_size: .; cdr3_nt: TGTGCCAGCAGCCCTAGGACGAACACTGAAGCTTTCTTT; cdr3_aa: CASSPRTNTEAFF
d_call: TRBD1; j_call: TRBJ2-5; v_call: TRBV24-1; clone_size: .; cdr3_nt: TGTGCCGCCAGCCAGACAACCGGGACAGGGTTTCAAGAGGCCCGGTACTTC; cdr3_aa: CAASQTTGTGFQEARYF
d_call: .; j_call: TRBJ1-3; v_call: TRBV12-3/TRBV12-4; clone_size: .; cdr3_nt: TGTGCCAGCAGTCTCCGACTAGCGGGAGAGACCATATATTTT; cdr3_aa: CASSLRLAGETIYF
d_call: .; j_call: TRBJ2-7; v_call: TRBV29-1; clone_size: many; cdr3_nt: TGCAGCGTCTCAACCGGGCAGGGTGCCTACGAGCAGTACTTC; cdr3_aa: CSVSTGQGAYEQYF
d_call: TRBD1; j_call: TRBJ2-5; v_call: TRBV12-3/TRBV12-4; clone_size: many; cdr3_nt: TGTGCCAGCAGAGGGGACAGGGTCGTCGTCCGGGACCAAGAGACCCAGTACTTC; cdr3_aa: CASRGDRVVVRDQETQYF
d_call: TRBD1; j_call: TRBJ1-3; v_call: TRBV10-2; clone_size: .; cdr3_nt: TGCGCCAGCAGTGAAGACAGGGCCCCTGGAAACACCATATATTTT; cdr3_aa: CASSEDRAPGNTIYF
d_call: .; j_call: TRBJ2-5; v_call: TRBV5-1; clone_size: .; cdr3_nt: TGCGCCAGCAGCTTGGAGTATATGGGGGACACCCAGTACTTC; cdr3_aa: CASSLEYMGDTQYF
d_call: TRBD2; j_call: TRBJ2-5; v_call: TRBV20-1; clone_size: many; cdr3_nt: TGCAGTGCGTATCCTAGCGGGAGGGCCCACGAGACCCAGTACTTC; cdr3_aa: CSAYPSGRAHETQYF
d_call: .; j_call: TRBJ1-2; v_call: TRBV19; clone_size: .; cdr3_nt: TGTGCCAGTAGCGGACAGACTCTCCGCTACACCTTC; cdr3_aa: CASSGQTLRYTF
d_call: TRBD2; j_call: TRBJ2-1; v_call: TRBV7-9; clone_size: many; cdr3_nt: TGTGCCAGCAGCCTCCTCTCTAGCGGGAGCTACAATGAGCAGTTCTTC; cdr3_aa: CASSLLSSGSYNEQFF
d_call: TRBD1; j_call: TRBJ2-2; v_call: TRBV7-9; clone_size: once; cdr3_nt: TGTGCCAGCAGCGACGGGACAGGGTTCTACACCGGGGAGCTGTTTTTT; cdr3_aa: CASSDGTGFYTGELFF
d_call: .; j_call: TRBJ1-2; v_call: TRBV7-2; clone_size: few; cdr3_nt: TGTGCCAGCAGCTTAGCGGCACAGCTAGGCTACACCTTC; cdr3_aa: CASSLAAQLGYTF